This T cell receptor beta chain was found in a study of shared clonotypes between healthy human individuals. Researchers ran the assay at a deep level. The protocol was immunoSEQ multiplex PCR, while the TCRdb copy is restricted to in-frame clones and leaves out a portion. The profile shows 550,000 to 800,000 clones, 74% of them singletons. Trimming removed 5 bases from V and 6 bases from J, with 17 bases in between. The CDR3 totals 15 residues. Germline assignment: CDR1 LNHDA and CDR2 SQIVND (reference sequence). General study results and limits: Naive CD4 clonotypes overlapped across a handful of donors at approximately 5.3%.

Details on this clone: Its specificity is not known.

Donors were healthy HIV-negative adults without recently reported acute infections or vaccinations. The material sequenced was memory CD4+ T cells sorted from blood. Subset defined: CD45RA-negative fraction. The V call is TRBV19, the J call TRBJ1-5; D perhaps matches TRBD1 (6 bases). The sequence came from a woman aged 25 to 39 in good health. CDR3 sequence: CASSPGNQGFQPQHF. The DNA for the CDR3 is TGTGCCAGTAGTCCCGGGAATCAGGGGTTTCAGCCCCAGCATTTT.